This T cell receptor (beta chain) came from a study of T cell responses to AZD1222 COVID-19 vaccine. Points from the study as a whole: Clonal diversity was possibly underestimated, and the donors were mostly white British, with more females. As reported, nearly half of all spike-specific TCRs target variant regions that are unmutated. All repertoire sampling was performed exclusively after the peak T cell response.

As to this clone: The antigen is unknown.

Measured with immunoSEQ multiplex PCR; TCRdb has only the in-frame clones, and not every one. The table lists 120,000 to 150,000 clones, over 90% of them singletons. The germline V gene encodes CDR1 SNHLY and CDR2 FYNNEI. The CDR3 is made up of 14 amino acids. Trimming stripped 10 bases from V and 7 bases from J, with 22 bases between. The source was peripheral blood, collected on day 0 of MenACWY control vaccination. This TCR came from an adult in good health. The chain joins TRBV2 to TRBJ1-2, with TRBD1 as a possible D gene (6 bases). This chain's CDR3 is CATNLRTAGPGYTF. Written as DNA, the CDR3 is TGTGCCACCAACTTAAGGACAGCAGGTCCTGGCTACACCTTC.